This T cell receptor (beta chain) was identified in a study of response to subunit inactivated influenza vaccine. CDR1 and CDR2 from the germline V gene are LGHDT and YNNKEL (reference sequence). The length of the CDR3 is 16 residues. V shed 3 bases and J shed 0 bases, with 13 bases lying between them. Only a few counts were recorded for this clonotype. What it binds is unknown. TCRdb ran MiXCR on the RT-PCR reads and lists one entry per CDR3 protein. This sample has about 540,000 distinct CDR3 sequences, with under 25% found just once. Study-level points and caveats: It was the authors' suggestion that each seasonal influenza vaccination recruits few new T cells.

These data were also reused for a study on T cells expressing NK-cell markers. This second study notes: It was by 5'RACE template switching with UMIs that TCR beta cDNA was made. Sorted CD3+CD56-NKG2C+, CD3+CD56+NKG2C+ and CD3+CD56+NKG2C- T cells supplied the TCR beta repertoires. Top CD8+ clonotypes included the dominant CD3+CD56+NKG2C+ clonotypes in roughly 6 donors.

This specimen was CD4+ T cells sorted from PBMCs, taken 11 to 12 days after vaccination. The J gene is TRBJ2-3, the V gene TRBV3-1; D might be TRBD2 (5 bases). The TCR sequence derives from a man aged 50-59 years who received an inactivated influenza vaccine. The CDR3 DNA sequence: TGTGCCAGCAGCCAGGACTGGTCCCGTAGCACAGATACGCAGTATTTT. It is translated as CASSQDWSRSTDTQYF.